This T cell receptor (beta chain) comes out of a study of vaccination effects on CD4 cells after COVID-19. Study-wide background: Sequencing in the ViraFEST assay came after antigen-specific CD4+ T cells had been expanded with viral peptide pools, which were used to stimulate PBMC. The study's findings and limits: Healthy vaccinees showed cross-reactivity with common cold coronaviruses in only 1 of 255 vaccine-induced clones. Infection- and vaccine-induced clones contracted markedly late after vaccination.

Researchers isolated CD4+ T cells once about 11 days of culture had elapsed. Days 3 and 7 saw half the medium replaced with IL-2 medium. Per germline, CDR1 LGHNA and CDR2 YNFKEQ. V was shortened by 1 base and J by 8 bases, with 14 bases between the two germline ends. The CDR3 loop spans 14 amino acids. A single count supports this clone. Antigen: not known. Profiling relied on immunoSEQ multiplex PCR, and the TCRdb table lists in-frame clones only, not all of them. In the table there are tens of thousands of clones, about four fifths of which are singletons. The receptor was isolated from a human donor who received a COVID-19 vaccine. The starting material was CD4+ T cells from PBMCs cultured without peptide, obtained before COVID-19 vaccination. The chain employs TRBV4-2 and TRBJ1-1; no clear D gene. CDR3 residues: CASSQVPASTEAFF. DNA of the CDR3: TGTGCCAGCAGCCAAGTTCCGGCATCGACCGAAGCTTTCTTT.